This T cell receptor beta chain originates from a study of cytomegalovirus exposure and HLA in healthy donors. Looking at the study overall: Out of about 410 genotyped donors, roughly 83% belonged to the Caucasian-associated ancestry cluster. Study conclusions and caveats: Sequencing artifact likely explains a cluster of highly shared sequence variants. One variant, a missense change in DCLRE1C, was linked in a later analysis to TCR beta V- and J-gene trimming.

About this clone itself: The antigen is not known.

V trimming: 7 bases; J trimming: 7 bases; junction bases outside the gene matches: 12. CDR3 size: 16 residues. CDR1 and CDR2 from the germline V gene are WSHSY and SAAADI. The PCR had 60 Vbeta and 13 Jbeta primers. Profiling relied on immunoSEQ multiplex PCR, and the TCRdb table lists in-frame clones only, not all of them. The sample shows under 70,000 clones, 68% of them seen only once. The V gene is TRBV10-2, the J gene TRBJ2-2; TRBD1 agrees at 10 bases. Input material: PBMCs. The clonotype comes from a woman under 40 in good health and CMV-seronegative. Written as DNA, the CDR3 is TGCGCCAGCACCGAGGGTCGGGACAGGGGAAACGGGGAGCTGTTTTTT. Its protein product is CASTEGRDRGNGELFF.